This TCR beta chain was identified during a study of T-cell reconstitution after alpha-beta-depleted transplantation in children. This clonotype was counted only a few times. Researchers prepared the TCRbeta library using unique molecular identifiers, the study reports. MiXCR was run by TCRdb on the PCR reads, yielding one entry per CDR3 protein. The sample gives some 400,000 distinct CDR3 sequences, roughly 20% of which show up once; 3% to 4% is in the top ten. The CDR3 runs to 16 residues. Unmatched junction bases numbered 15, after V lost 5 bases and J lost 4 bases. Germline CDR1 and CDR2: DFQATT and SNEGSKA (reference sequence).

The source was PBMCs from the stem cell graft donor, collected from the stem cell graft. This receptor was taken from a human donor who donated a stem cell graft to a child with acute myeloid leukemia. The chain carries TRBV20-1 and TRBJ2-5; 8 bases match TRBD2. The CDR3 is CSASGLALPEPETQYF. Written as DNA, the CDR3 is TGCAGTGCTTCAGGACTAGCTCTCCCTGAACCAGAGACCCAGTACTTC.